This T cell receptor (beta chain) derives from a study of blood T cell repertoires in COVID-19 (dated by TCRdb to 2018 to 2020). For context, the study as a whole: Samples from collaborators originated in the United States, Italy and Spain and spanned both the acute and convalescent phases of COVID-19. The samples were drawn from the first 160 participants of the ongoing ImmuneRACE study and from over 950 subjects provided by 6 global collaborators. Where available, HLA class I and class II types were obtained from metadata supplied by the sample provider rather than from assay-based typing. Sample metadata almost always included a de-identified subject ID, COVID-19 status, age in years and sex. The prospective study material was composed of cDNA or gDNA derived from T cells, B-cell-depleted T cells, or PBMCs. A freely available public database, intended as a resource for researchers studying the immune response to SARS-CoV-2, is where the repertoires were released. Deeply sampled blood TCRbeta repertoires from subjects exposed to, actively infected with, or recovered from COVID-19 were included in the dataset. The study at large found these results: The quantity of clinical and demographic metadata differed by source and by participant and was supplied without curation.

From cysteine to phenylalanine, the CDR3 is 15 amino acids long. The only DNA kept is the CDR3, 45 bases in frame from the first base. V is reduced by 5 bases and J by 6 bases, leaving a spacing of 16 bases between them. The germline V gene supplies CDR1 MDHEN and CDR2 SYDVKM. TCRbeta CDR3 regions were amplified from genomic DNA using the immunoSEQ Assay, a bias-controlled multiplex PCR. In the paper's pipeline: Nucleated cell counts per sample were estimated from amplification of reference gene primers within the assay. To quantify the absolute abundance of each unique TCRbeta CDR3 rearrangement, sequence reads were collapsed and filtered. For each sample, productive Simpson clonality was calculated as the square root of Simpson's diversity index across productive rearrangements. The table comes from immuneACCESS by way of TCRdb, which keeps in-frame sequences with V and J called. Part of the clones is missing from these tables; in studies checked, under half for an unresolved V gene and the rest for unknown reasons. Clone size and V and J calls were adopted from that table, with D and trimming inferred from the DNA. Present in this sample are 160,000 or so clones, 82% of which were seen just once. The ten largest clones represent 18% of the sample.

A note on this clone: No antigen is known for it. Base qualities are not provided; no much larger clone lies one nucleotide away.

In the prospective study, participants were roughly 18 to 100 years old, resided in around 25 geographic areas of the United States, and were enrolled through a virtual design. Cohort assignment in the prospective study relied on participant-reported clinical history from a screening survey and a study questionnaire. ImmuneRACE Cohort 3 recovered participants were defined by two consecutive negative NP/OP PCR tests, healthcare professional clearance, or symptom resolution. In the prospective study, mobile phlebotomists collected whole blood, serum and a nasopharyngeal or oropharyngeal swab from each participant. Over a roughly 2-month period, participants in the prospective study had the option of providing additional blood draws and questionnaires. Before DNA extraction, prospective study blood samples were shipped either frozen or at room temperature.

The chain couples TRBV28 to TRBJ2-2; the D gene lacks a confident call. The TCR comes from a man aged 55 to 70 who had recovered from COVID-19. The sample consisted of PBMCs or T cells enriched from blood (not recorded which). CDR3 sequence: CASSPPRATAGELFF. In nucleotides, the sequence is TGTGCCAGCAGTCCCCCTAGAGCCACGGCCGGGGAGCTGTTTTTT. With all but the CDR3 taken from the reference TRBV28 and TRBJ2-2 genes, the full variable domain is: DVKVTQSSRYLVKRTGEKVFLECVQDMDHENMFWYRQDPGLGLRLIYFSYDVKMKEKGDIPEGYSVSREKKERFSLILESASTNQTSMYLCASSPPRATAGELFFGEGSRLTVL.